The TCR beta chain under discussion was sequenced for a study of blood T cell repertoires in COVID-19. Method: immunoSEQ multiplex PCR; TCRdb's copy keeps in-frame clones and lacks some. Seen here are about 300,000 clones, roughly 80% observed once, and the top ten hold roughly 1.6%. This CDR3 has 14 amino acids. V lost 5 bases to trimming and J lost 4 bases; unmatched junction nucleotides: 8. The germline CDR1 and CDR2 sequences are SGHRS and YFSETQ. One Seattle source followed patients from active infection through their disease course. This clone was found a few times. The gene calls are TRBV5-1 and TRBJ1-2; TRBD1 matches at 7 bases. The sample was peripheral blood. The clonotype comes from a human donor with COVID-19, enrolled during active disease. The donor label of this sample is uncertain. The CDR3 is CASSLTTGSYGYTF. The CDR3, as DNA: TGCGCCAGCAGTCTCACGACAGGGTCCTATGGCTACACCTTC.